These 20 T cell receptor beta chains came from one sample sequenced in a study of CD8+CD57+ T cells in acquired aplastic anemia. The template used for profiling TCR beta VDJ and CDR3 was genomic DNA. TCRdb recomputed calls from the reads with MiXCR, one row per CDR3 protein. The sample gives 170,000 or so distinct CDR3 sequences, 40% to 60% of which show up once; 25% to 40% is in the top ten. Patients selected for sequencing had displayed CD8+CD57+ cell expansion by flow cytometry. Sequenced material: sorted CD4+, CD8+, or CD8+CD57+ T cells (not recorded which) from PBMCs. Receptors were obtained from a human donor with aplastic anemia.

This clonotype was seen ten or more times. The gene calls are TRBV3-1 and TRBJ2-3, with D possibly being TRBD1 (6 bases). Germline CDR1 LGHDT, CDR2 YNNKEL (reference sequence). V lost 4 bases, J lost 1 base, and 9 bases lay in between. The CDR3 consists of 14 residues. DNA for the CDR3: TGTGCCAGCAGCCGCAACAGGGGCACAGATACGCAGTATTTT. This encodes CASSRNRGTDTQYF.

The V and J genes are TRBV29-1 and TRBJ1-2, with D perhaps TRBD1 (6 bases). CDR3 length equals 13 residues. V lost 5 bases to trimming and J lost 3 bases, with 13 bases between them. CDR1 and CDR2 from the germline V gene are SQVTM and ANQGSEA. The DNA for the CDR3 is TGCAGCGTTAGGGGGGACGGAGACTATGGCTACACCTTC. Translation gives CSVRGDGDYGYTF.

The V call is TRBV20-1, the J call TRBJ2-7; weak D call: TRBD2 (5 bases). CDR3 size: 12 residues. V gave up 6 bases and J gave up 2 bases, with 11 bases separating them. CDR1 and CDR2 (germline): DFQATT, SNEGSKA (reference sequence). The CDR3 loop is CSAAEPAYEQYF. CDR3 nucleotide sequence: TGCAGTGCAGCGGAGCCCGCCTACGAGCAGTACTTC.

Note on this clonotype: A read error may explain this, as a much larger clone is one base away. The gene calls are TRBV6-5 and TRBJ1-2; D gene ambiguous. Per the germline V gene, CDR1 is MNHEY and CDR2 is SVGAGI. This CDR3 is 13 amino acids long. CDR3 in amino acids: CASSHSFNYGYTF. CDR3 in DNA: TGTGCCAGCAGTCACTCTTTCAACTATGGCTACACCTTC.

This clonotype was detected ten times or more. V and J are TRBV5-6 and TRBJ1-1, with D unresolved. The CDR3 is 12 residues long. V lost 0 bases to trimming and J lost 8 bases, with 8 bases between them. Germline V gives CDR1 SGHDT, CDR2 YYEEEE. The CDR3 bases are TGTGCCAGCAGCTTGGATCCCGGGGAAGCTTTCTTT. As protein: CASSLDPGEAFF. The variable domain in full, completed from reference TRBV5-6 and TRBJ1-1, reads DAGVTQSPTHLIKTRGQQVTLRCSPKSGHDTVSWYQQALGQGPQFIFQYYEEEERQRGNFPDRFSGHQFPNYSSELNVNALLLGDSALYLCASSLDPGEAFFGQGTRLTVV.

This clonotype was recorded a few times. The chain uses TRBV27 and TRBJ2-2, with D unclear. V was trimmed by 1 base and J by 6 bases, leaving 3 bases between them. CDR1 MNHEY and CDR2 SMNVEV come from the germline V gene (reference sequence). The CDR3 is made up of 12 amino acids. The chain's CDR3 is CASSLLAGELFF. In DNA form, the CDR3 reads TGTGCCAGCAGTTTATTAGCCGGGGAGCTGTTTTTT.

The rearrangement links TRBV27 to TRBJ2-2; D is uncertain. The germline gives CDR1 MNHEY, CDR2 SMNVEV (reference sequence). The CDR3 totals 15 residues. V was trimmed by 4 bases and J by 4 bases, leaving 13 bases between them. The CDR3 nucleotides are TGTGCCAGCAGTTGGGCAGGCGACGGCACCGGGGAGCTGTTTTTT. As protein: CASSWAGDGTGELFF.

CDR3 sequence: CSARDRASPYNSPLHF. As DNA, the CDR3 is TGCAGTGCTAGAGATCGGGCTTCCCCCTATAATTCACCCCTCCACTTT. The rearrangement links TRBV20-1 to TRBJ1-6, with D unclear. The CDR3 is 16 residues long. V gave up 0 bases and J gave up 2 bases, with 11 bases separating them. CDR1 is DFQATT, CDR2 SNEGSKA, per germline (reference sequence).

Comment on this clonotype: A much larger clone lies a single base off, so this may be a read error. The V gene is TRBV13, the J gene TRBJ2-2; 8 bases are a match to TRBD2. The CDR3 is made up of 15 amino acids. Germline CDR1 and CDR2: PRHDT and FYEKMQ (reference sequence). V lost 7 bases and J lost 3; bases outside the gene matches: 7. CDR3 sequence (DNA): TGTGCCAGCACTCCCGCGCGGGGGGACACCGGGGAGCTGTTTTTT. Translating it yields CASTPARGDTGELFF.

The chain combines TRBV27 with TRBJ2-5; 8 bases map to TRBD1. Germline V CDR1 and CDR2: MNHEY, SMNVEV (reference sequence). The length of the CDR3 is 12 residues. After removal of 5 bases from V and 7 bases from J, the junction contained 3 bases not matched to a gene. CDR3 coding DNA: TGTGCCAGCAGTCCCGGGACAGGGACCCAGTACTTC. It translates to CASSPGTGTQYF.

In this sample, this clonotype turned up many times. The CDR3 DNA follows: TGTGCCAGCAGTGAGACAGTTCTCTACGAGCAGTACTTC. Translation: CASSETVLYEQYF. The chain combines TRBV6-1 with TRBJ2-7; possibly TRBD1 for D (5 bases). Trimming cost V 3 bases and J 3 bases, with 9 bases left between them. CDR1 and CDR2 (germline): MNHNS, SASEGT. The CDR3 is 13 residues long.

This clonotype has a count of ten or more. The CDR3 coding sequence is TGCGCCAGCAGCCAAGGAGGGGGAGGCCCCCAAGAGACCCAGTACTTC. Encoded protein: CASSQGGGGPQETQYF. J is TRBJ2-5 and V is TRBV4-1; tentatively, D is TRBD1 or TRBD2 (6 bases each). The germline V gene encodes CDR1 MGHRA and CDR2 YSYEKL. The ends were cut back, 1 base at V and 1 base at J, with 13 bases in the middle. This CDR3 has 16 residues.

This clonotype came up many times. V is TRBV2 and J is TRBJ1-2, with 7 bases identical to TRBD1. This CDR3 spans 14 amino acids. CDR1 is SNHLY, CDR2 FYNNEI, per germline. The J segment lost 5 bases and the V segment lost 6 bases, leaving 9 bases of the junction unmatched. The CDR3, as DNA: TGTGCCAGCAGCCCCGGGACAGCCTCATATGGCTACACCTTC. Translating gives CASSPGTASYGYTF.

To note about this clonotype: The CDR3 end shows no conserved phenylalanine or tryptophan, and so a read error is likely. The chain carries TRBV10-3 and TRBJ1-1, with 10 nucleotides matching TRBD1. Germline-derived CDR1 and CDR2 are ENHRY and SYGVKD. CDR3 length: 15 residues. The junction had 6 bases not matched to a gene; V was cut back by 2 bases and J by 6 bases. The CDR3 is CAISEGTGARPEAFL. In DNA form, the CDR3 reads TGTGCCATCAGTGAGGGGACAGGGGCTCGTCCTGAAGCTTTCCTT.

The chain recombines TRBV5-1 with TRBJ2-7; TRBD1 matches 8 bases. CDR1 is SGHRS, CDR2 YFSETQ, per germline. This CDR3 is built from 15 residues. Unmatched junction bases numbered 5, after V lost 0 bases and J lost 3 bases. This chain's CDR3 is CASSLGQGANYEQYF. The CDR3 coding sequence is TGCGCCAGCAGCTTGGGGCAGGGGGCAAACTACGAGCAGTACTTC. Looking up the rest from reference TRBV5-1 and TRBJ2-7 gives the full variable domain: KAGVTQTPRYLIKTRGQQVTLSCSPISGHRSVSWYQQTPGQGLQFLFEYFSETQRNKGNFPGRFSGRQFSNSRSEMNVSTLELGDSALYLCASSLGQGANYEQYFGPGTRLTVT.

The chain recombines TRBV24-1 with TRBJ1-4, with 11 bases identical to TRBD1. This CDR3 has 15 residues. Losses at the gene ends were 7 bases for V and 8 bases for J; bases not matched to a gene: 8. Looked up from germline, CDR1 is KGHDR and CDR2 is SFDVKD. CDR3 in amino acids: CATRGTGGFWEKLFF. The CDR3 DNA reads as TGTGCCACCAGGGGGACAGGGGGGTTTTGGGAAAAACTGTTTTTT.

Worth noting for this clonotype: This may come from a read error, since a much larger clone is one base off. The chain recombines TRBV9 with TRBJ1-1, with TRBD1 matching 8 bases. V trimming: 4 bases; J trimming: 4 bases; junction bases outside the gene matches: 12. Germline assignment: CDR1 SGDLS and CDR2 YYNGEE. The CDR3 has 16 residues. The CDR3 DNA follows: TGTGCCAGCAGCCCGACCCACACAGGGGGGATCACTGAAGCTTTCTTT. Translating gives CASSPTHTGGITEAFF.

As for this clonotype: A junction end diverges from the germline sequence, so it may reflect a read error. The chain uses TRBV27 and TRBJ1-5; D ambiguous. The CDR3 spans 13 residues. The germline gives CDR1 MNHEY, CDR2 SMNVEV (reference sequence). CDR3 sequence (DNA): TGTGCCGGCAGTTTATGGGCTCGGCAGCCCCAGCATTTT. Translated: CAGSLWARQPQHF.

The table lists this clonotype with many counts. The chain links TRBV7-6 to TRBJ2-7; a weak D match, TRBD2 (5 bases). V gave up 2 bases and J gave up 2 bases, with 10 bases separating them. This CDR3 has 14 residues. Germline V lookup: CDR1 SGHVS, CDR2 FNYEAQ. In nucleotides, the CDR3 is TGTGCCAGCAGCTTATTGGGAGATACCTACGAGCAGTACTTC. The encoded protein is CASSLLGDTYEQYF. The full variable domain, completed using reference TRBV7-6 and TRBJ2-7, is GAGVSQSPRYKVTKRGQDVALRCDPISGHVSLYWYRQALGQGPEFLTYFNYEAQQDKSGLPNDRFSAERPEGSISTLTIQRTEQRDSAMYRCASSLLGDTYEQYFGPGTRLTVT.

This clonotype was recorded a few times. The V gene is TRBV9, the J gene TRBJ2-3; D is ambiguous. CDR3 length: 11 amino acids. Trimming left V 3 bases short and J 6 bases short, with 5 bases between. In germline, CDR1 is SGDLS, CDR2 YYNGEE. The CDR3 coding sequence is TGTGCCAGCAGCGCCGCGGATACGCAGTATTTT. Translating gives CASSAADTQYF.